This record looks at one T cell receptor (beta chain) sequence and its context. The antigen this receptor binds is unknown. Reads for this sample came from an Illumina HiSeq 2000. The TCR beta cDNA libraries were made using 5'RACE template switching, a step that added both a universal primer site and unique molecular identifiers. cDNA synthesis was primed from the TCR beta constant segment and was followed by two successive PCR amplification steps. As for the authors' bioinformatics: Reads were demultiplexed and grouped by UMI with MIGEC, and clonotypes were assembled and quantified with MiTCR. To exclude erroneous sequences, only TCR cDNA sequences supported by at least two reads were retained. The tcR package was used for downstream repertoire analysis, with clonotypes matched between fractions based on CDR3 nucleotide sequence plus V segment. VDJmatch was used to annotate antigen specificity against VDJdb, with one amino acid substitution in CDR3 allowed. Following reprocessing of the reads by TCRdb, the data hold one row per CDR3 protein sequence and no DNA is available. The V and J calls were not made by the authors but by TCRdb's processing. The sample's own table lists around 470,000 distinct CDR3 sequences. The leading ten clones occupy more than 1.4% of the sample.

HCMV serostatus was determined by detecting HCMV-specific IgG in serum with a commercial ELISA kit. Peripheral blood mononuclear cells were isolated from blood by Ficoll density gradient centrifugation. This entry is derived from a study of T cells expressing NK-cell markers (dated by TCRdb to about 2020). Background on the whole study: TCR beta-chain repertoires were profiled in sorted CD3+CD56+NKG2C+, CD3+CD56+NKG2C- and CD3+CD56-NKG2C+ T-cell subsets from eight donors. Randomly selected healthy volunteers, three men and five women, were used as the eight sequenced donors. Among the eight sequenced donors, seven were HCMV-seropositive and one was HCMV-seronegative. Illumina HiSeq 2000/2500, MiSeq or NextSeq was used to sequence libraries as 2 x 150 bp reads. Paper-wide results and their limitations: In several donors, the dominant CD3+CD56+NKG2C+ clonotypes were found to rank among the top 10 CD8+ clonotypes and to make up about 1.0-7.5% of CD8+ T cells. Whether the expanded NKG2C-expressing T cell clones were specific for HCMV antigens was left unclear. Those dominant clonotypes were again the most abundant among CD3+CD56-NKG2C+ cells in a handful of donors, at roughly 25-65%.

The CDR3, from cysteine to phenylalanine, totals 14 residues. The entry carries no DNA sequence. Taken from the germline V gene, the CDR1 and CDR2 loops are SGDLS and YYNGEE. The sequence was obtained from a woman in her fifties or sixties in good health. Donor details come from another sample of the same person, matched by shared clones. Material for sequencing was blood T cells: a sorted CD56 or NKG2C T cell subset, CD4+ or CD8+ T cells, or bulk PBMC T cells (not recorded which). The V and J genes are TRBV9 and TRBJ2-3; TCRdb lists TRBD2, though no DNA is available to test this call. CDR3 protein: CASSVDQGRDTQYF.